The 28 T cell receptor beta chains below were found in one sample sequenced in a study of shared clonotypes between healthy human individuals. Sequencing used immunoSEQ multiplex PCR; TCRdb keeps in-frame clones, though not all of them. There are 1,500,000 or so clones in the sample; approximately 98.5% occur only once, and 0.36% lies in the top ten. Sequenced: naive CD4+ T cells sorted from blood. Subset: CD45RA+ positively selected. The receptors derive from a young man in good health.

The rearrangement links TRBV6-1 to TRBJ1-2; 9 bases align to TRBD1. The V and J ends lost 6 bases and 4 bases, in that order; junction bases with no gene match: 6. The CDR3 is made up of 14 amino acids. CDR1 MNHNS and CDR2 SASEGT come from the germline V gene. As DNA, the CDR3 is TGTGCCAGCAGCCCCGGGACAGGGACCTATGGCTACACCTTC. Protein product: CASSPGTGTYGYTF.

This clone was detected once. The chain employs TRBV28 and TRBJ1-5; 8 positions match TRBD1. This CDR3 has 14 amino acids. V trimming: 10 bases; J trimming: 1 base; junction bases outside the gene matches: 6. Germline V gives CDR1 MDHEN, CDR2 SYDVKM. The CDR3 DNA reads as TGTGCCATCCGAAACAGGGGGAGCAATCAGCCCCAGCATTTT. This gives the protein CAIRNRGSNQPQHF.

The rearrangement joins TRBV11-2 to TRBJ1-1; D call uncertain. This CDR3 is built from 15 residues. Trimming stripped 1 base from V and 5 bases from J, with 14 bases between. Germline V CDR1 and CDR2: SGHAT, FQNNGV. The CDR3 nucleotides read TGTGCCAGCAGCTTAGTCGGCCCGTCTTGGACTGAAGCTTTCTTT. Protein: CASSLVGPSWTEAFF.

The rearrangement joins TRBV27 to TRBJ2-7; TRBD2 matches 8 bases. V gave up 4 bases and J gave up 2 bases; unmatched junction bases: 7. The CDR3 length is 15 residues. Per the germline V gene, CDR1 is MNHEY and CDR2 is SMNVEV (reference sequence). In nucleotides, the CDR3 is TGTGCCAGCAGTTCCCTCCCCGGGAGGGCCTACGAGCAGTACTTC. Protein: CASSSLPGRAYEQYF.

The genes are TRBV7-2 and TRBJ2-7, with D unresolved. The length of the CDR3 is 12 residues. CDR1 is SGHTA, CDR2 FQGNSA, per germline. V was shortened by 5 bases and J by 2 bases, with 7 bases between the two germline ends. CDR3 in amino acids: CASSLSTYEQYF. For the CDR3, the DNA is TGTGCCAGCAGCCTAAGTACCTACGAGCAGTACTTC.

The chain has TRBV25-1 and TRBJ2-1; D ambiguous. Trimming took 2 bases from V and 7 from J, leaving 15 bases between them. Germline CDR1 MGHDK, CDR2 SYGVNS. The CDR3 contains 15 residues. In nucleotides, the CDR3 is TGTGCCAGCAGTGAAAGTCAGTTATCGGTGAATGAGCAGTTCTTC. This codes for CASSESQLSVNEQFF.

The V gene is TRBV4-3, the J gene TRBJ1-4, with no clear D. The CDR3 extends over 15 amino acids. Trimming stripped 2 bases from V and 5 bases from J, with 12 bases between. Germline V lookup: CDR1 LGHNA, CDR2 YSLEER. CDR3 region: CASSQSLSLNEKLFF. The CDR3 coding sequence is TGCGCCAGCAGCCAATCCCTTAGCCTAAATGAAAAACTGTTTTTT.

Written as DNA, the CDR3 is TGTGCCAGTCGCCTACTAGCGGGGCCCTACGAGCAGTACTTC. This encodes CASRLLAGPYEQYF. This chain links TRBV19 with TRBJ2-7; 10 bases are shared with TRBD2. V trimming: 8 bases; J trimming: 2 bases; junction bases outside the gene matches: 6. CDR3 length: 14 amino acids. Germline assignment: CDR1 LNHDA and CDR2 SQIVND (reference sequence). The whole variable domain, remainder taken from reference TRBV19 and TRBJ2-7, is DGGITQSPKYLFRKEGQNVTLSCEQNLNHDAMYWYRQDPGQGLRLIYYSQIVNDFQKGDIAEGYSVSREKKESFPLTVTSAQKNPTAFYLCASRLLAGPYEQYFGPGTRLTVT.

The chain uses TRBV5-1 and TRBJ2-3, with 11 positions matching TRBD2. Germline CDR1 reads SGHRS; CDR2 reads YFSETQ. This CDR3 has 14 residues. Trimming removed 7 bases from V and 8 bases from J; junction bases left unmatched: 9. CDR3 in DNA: TGCGCCAGCGCCCAACTAGCGGGAGAAGTTACGCAGTATTTT. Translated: CASAQLAGEVTQYF.

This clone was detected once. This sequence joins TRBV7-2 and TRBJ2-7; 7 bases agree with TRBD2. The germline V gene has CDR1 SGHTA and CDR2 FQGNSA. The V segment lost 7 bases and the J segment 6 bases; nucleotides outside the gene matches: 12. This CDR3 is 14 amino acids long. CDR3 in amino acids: CASTPSGGTREQYF. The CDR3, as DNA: TGTGCCAGCACCCCATCGGGAGGTACGCGCGAGCAGTACTTC. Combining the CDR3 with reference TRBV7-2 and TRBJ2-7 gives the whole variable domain GAGVSQSPSNKVTEKGKDVELRCDPISGHTALYWYRQSLGQGLEFLIYFQGNSAPDKSGLPSDRFSAERTGGSVSTLTIQRTQQEDSAVYLCASTPSGGTREQYFGPGTRLTVT.

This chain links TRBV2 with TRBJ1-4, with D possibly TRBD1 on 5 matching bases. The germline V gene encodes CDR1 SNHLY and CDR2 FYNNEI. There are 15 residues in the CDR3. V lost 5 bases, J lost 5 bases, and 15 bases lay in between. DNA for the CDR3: TGTGCCAGCAGTCGGGACGGGAACTTCAATGAAAAACTGTTTTTT. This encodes CASSRDGNFNEKLFF.

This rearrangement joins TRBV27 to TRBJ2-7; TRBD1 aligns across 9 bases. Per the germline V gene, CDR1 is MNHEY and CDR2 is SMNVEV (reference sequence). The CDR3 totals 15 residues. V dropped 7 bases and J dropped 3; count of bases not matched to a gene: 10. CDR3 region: CASTTLRDRVYEQYF. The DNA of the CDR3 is TGTGCCAGCACTACCCTTCGGGACAGGGTCTACGAGCAGTACTTC.

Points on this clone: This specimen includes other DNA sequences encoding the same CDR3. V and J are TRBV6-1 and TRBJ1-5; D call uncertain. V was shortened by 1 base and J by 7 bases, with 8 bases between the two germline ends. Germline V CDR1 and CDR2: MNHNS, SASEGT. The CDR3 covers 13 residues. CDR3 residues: CASSEGGGQPQHF. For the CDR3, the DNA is TGTGCCAGCAGTGAAGGGGGAGGCCAGCCCCAGCATTTT.

The CDR3, as DNA: TGTGCCACCAGCAGAGATAGGATGAGTCTCCCGGAGACCCAGTACTTC. This gives the protein CATSRDRMSLPETQYF. The chain has TRBV15 and TRBJ2-5; D call uncertain. CDR3 length equals 16 residues. Germline V lookup: CDR1 LNHNV, CDR2 YYDKDF (reference sequence). V was clipped by 0 bases and J by 5 bases, with 16 bases between them.

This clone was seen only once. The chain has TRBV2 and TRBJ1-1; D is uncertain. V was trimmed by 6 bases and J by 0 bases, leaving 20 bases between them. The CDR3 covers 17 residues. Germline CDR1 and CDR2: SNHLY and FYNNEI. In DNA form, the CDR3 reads TGTGCCAGCAGGCTCGGACGGATCCTCCGACTGAACACTGAAGCTTTCTTT. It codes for CASRLGRILRLNTEAFF.

In nucleotides, the CDR3 is TGTGCCAGCAGCGTAGCCGATAACTATGGCTACACCTTC. Its protein is CASSVADNYGYTF. V usage is TRBV9 and J usage is TRBJ1-2, with D unresolved. V dropped 0 bases and J dropped 1 base, with 4 bases sitting between them. The CDR3 sequence is 13 residues long. The germline CDR1 and CDR2 sequences are SGDLS and YYNGEE. The whole variable domain, filled in from reference TRBV9 and TRBJ1-2, reads DSGVTQTPKHLITATGQRVTLRCSPRSGDLSVYWYQQSLDQGLQFLIQYYNGEERAKGNILERFSAQQFPDLHSELNLSSLELGDSALYFCASSVADNYGYTFGSGTRLTVV.

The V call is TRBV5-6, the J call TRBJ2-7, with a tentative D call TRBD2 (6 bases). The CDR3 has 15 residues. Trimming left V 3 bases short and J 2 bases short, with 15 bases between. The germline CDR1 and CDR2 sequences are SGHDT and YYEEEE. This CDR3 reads CASSSRGGGPYEQYF. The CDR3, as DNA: TGTGCCAGCAGCTCACGTGGGGGAGGCCCCTACGAGCAGTACTTC.

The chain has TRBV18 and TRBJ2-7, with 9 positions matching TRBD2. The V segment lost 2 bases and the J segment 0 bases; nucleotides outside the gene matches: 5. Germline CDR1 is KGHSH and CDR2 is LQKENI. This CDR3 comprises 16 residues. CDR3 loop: CASSPSSGLASYEQYF. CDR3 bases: TGTGCCAGCTCACCAAGCTCGGGACTAGCCTCCTACGAGCAGTACTTC.

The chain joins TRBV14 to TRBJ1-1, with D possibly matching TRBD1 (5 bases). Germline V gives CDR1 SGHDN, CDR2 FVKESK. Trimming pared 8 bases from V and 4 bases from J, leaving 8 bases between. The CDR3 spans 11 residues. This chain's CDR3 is CASGGPTEAFF. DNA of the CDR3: TGTGCCAGCGGGGGACCCACTGAAGCTTTCTTT.

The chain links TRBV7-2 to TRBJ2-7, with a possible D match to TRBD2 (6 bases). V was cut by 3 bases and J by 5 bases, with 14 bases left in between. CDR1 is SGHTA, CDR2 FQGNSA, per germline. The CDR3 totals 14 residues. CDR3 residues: CASSFDRGSHEQYF. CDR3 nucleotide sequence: TGTGCCAGCAGCTTCGACCGGGGGAGCCACGAGCAGTACTTC.

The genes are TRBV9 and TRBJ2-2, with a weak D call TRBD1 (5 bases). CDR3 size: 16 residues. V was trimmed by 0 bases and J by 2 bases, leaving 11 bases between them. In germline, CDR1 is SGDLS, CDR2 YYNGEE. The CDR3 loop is CASSVAGQTNTGELFF. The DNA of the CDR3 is TGTGCCAGCAGCGTAGCAGGGCAAACAAACACCGGGGAGCTGTTTTTT.

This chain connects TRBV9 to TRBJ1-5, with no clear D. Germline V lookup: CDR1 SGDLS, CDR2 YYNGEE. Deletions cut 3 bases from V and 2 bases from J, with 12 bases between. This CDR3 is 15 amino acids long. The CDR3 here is CASSEVKKRNQPQHF. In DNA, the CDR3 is TGTGCCAGCAGCGAAGTGAAGAAGCGCAATCAGCCCCAGCATTTT.

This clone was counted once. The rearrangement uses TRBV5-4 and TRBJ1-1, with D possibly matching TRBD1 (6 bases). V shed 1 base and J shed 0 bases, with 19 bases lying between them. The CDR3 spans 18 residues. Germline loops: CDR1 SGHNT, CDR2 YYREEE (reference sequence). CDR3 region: CASSLKFEGGVMNTEAFF. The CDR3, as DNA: TGTGCCAGCAGCTTGAAATTTGAGGGGGGGGTCATGAACACTGAAGCTTTCTTT.

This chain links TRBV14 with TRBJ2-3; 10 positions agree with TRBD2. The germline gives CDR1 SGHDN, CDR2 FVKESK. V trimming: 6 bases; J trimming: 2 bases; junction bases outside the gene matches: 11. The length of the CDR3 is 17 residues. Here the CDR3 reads CASSPMTSGYNTDTQYF. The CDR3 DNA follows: TGTGCCAGCAGTCCCATGACTAGCGGGTATAACACAGATACGCAGTATTTT.

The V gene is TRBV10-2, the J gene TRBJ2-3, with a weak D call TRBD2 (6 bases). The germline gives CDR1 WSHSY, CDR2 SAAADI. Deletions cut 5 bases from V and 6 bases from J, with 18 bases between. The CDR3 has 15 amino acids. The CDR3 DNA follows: TGCGCCAGCAGTAAGAGACTAGGGCAACTGGATACGCAGTATTTT. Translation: CASSKRLGQLDTQYF.

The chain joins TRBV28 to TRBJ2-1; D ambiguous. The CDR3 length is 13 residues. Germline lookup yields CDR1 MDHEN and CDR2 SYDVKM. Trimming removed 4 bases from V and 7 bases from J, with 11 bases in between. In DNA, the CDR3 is TGTGCCAGCAGTTCCGGACCTCTAAATGAGCAGTTCTTC. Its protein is CASSSGPLNEQFF.

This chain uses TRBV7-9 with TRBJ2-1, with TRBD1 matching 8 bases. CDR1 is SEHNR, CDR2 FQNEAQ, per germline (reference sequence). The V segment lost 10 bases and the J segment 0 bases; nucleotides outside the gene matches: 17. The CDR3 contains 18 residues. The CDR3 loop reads CAIQSGQASKASYNEQFF. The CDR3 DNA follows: TGTGCCATCCAATCGGGACAGGCGTCGAAGGCCTCCTACAATGAGCAGTTCTTC.

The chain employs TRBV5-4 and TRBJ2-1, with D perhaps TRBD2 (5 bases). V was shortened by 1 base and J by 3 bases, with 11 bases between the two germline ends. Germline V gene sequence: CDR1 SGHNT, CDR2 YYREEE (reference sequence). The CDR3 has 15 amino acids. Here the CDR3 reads CASSLLSVGYNEQFF. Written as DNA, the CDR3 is TGTGCCAGCAGCTTGCTTAGCGTCGGCTACAATGAGCAGTTCTTC. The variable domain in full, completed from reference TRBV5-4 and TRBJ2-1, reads ETGVTQSPTHLIKTRGQQVTLRCSSQSGHNTVSWYQQALGQGPQFIFQYYREEENGRGNFPPRFSGLQFPNYSSELNVNALELDDSALYLCASSLLSVGYNEQFFGPGTRLTVL.